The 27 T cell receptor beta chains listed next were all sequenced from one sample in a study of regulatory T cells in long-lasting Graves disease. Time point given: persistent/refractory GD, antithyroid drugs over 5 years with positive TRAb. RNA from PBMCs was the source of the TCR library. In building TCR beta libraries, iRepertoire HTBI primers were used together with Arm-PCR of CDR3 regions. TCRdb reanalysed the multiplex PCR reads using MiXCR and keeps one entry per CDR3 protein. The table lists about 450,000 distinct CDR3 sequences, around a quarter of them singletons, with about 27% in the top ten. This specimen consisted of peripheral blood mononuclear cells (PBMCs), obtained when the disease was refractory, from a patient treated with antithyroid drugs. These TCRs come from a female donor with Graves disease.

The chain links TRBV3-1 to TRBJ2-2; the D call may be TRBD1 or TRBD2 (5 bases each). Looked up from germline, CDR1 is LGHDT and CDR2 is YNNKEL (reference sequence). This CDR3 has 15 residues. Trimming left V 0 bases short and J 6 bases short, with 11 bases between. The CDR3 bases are TGTGCCAGCAGCCAAGATGGGGGAGTCTCCGGGGAGCTGTTTTTT. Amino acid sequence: CASSQDGGVSGELFF.

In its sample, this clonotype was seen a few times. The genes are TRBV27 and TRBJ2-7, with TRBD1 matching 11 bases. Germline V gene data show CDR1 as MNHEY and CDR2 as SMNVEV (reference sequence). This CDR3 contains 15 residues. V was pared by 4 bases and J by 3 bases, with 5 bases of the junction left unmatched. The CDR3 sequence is CASSSGQGVLYEQYF. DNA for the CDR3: TGTGCCAGCAGTTCGGGACAGGGGGTCCTCTACGAGCAGTACTTC.

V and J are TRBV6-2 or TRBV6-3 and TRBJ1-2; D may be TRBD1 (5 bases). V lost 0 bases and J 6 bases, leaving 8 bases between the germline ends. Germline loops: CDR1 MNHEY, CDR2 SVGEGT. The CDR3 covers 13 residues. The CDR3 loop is CASSYSNRHGYTF. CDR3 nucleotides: TGTGCCAGCAGTTACTCGAACAGGCATGGCTACACCTTC.

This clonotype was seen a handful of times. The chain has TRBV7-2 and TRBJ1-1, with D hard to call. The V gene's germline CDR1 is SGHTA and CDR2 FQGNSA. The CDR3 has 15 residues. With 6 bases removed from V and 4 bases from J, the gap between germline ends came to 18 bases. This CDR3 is CASSLKMGWGTEAFF. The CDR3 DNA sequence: TGTGCCAGCAGTCTAAAAATGGGCTGGGGCACTGAAGCTTTCTTT.

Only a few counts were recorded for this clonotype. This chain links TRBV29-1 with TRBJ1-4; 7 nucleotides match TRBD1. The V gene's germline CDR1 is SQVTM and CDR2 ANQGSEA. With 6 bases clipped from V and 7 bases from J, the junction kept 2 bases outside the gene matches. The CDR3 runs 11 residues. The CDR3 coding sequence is TGCAGCGTCGGGACAGCTGAAAAACTGTTTTTT. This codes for CSVGTAEKLFF.

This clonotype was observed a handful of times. CDR3 DNA sequence: TGTGCCTGGGCACGGACAGGGGGCTTGAACACTGAAGCTTTCTTT. This sequence encodes CAWARTGGLNTEAFF. The chain uses TRBV30 and TRBJ1-1; 11 bases are shared with TRBD1. The CDR3 sequence is 15 residues long. Per germline, CDR1 GTSNPN and CDR2 SVGIG (reference sequence). V shed 5 bases, J shed 0 bases, and the junction held 5 bases outside the gene matches.

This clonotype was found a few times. The CDR3 here is CSARPRDRASQPQHF. CDR3 sequence (DNA): TGCAGTGCTAGACCCCGGGACAGGGCAAGTCAGCCCCAGCATTTT. The chain couples TRBV20-1 to TRBJ1-5; 9 bases are a match to TRBD1. CDR1 DFQATT and CDR2 SNEGSKA come from the germline V gene (reference sequence). Trimming removed 2 bases from V and 6 bases from J; junction bases left unmatched: 8. This CDR3 has 15 residues.

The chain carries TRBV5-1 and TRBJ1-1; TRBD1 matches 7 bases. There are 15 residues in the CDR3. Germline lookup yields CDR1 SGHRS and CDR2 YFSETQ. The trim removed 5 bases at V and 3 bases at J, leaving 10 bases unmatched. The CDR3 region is CASRIRLQGDTEAFF. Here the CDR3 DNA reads TGCGCCAGCAGAATCCGCCTTCAGGGGGACACTGAAGCTTTCTTT.

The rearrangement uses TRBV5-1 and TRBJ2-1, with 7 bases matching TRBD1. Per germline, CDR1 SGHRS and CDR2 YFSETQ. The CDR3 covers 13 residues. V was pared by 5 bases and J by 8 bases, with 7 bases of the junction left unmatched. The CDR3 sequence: CASSLQGSHEQFF. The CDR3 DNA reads TGCGCCAGCAGTTTACAGGGGTCGCATGAGCAGTTCTTC.

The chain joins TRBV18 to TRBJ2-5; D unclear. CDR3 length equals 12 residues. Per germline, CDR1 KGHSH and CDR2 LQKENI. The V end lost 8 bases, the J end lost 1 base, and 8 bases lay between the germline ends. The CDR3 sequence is CASPRTQETQYF. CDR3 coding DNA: TGTGCCAGCCCACGCACCCAAGAGACCCAGTACTTC.

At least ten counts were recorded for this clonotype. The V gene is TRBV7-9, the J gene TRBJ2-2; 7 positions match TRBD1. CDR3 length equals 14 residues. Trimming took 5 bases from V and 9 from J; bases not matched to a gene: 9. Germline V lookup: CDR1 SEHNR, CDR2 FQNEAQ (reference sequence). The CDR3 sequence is CASSVDRPLRELFF. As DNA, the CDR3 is TGTGCCAGCAGCGTGGACAGGCCACTCAGGGAGCTGTTTTTT.

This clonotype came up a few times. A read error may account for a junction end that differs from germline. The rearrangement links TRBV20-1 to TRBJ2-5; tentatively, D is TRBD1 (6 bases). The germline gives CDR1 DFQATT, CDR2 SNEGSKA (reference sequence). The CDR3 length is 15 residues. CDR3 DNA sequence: TGCAGTGCTGGAGACCCGAACAGGGCTGGGGAGACCCAGTACTTC. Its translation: CSAGDPNRAGETQYF.

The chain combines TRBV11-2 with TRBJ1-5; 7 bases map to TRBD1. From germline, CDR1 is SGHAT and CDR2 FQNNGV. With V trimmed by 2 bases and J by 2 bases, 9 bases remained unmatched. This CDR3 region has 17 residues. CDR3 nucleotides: TGTGCCAGCAGCTTATCTACAGGGGAATGGGGCAATCAGCCCCAGCATTTT. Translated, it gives CASSLSTGEWGNQPQHF. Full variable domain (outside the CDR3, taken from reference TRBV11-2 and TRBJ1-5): EAGVAQSPRYKIIEKRQSVAFWCNPISGHATLYWYQQILGQGPKLLIQFQNNGVVDDSQLPKDRFSAERLKGVDSTLKIQPAKLEDSAVYLCASSLSTGEWGNQPQHFGDGTRLSIL.

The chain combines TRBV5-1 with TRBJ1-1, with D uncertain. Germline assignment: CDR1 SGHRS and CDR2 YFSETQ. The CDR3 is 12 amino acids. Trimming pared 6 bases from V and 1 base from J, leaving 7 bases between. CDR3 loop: CASNHPNTEAFF. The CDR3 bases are TGCGCCAGCAATCACCCGAACACTGAAGCTTTCTTT.

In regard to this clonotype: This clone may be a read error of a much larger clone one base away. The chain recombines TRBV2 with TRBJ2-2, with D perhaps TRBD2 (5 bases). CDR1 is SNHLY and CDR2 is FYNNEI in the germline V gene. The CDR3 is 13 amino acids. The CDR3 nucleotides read TGTGCCAGCAGTGAAGAGTTCACCGGGGAGCCGTTTTTT. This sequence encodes CASSEEFTGEPFF.

The CDR3 here is CASTEAWGRANVLTF. Here the CDR3 DNA reads TGTGCCAGCACCGAAGCGTGGGGGAGGGCCAACGTCCTGACTTTC. The V call is TRBV6-1, the J call TRBJ2-6; D is possibly TRBD1 or TRBD2 (5 bases each). The germline V gene has CDR1 MNHNS and CDR2 SASEGT. V was clipped by 7 bases and J by 5 bases, with 15 bases between them. This CDR3 has 15 residues.

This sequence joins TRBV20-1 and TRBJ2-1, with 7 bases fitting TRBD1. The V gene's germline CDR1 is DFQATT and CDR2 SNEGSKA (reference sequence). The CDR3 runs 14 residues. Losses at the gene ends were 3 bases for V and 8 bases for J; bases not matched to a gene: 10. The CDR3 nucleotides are TGCAGTGCTAGTGTGCGAGGGGGCCTCTATGAGCAGTTCTTC. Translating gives CSASVRGGLYEQFF.

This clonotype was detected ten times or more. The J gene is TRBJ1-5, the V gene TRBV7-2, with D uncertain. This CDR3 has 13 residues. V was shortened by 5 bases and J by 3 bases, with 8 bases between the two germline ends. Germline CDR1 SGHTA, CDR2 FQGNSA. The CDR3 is CASSAMDNQPQHF. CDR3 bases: TGTGCCAGCAGCGCTATGGACAATCAGCCCCAGCATTTT.

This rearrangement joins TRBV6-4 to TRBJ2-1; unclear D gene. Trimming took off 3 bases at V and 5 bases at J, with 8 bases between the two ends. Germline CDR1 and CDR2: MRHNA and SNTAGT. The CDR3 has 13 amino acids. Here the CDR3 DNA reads TGTGCCAGCAGTGATAGAGCGAACAATGAGCAGTTCTTC. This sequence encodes CASSDRANNEQFF.

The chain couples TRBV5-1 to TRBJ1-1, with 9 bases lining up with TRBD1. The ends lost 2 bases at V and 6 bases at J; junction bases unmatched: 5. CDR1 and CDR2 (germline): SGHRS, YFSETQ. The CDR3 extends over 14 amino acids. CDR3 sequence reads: CASSFEQGAAEAFF. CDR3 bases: TGCGCCAGCAGCTTTGAACAGGGGGCTGCTGAAGCTTTCTTT.

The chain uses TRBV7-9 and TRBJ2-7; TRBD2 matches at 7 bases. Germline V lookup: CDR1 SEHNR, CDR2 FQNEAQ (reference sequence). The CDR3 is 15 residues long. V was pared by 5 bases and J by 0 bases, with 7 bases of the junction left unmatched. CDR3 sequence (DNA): TGTGCCAGCAGCGTAACTAGCGAAAGCTCCTACGAGCAGTACTTC. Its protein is CASSVTSESSYEQYF. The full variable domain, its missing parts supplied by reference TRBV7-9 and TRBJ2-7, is DTGVSQNPRHKITKRGQNVTFRCDPISEHNRLYWYRQTLGQGPEFLTYFQNEAQLEKSRLLSDRFSAERPKGSFSTLEIQRTEQGDSAMYLCASSVTSESSYEQYFGPGTRLTVT.

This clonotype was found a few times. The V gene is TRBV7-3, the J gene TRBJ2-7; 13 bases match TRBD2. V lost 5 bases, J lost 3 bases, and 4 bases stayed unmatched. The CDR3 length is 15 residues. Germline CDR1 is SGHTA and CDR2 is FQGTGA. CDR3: CASSPGTSGNYEQYF. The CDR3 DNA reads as TGTGCCAGCAGCCCCGGGACTAGCGGGAACTACGAGCAGTACTTC.

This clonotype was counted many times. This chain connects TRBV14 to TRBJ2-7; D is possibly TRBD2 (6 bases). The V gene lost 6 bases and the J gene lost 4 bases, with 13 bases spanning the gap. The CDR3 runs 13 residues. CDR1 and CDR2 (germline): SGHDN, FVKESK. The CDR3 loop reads CASSQFRGYEQYF. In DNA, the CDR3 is TGTGCCAGCAGTCAGTTCCGGGGGTACGAGCAGTACTTC. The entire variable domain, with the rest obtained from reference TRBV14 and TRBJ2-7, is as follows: EAGVTQFPSHSVIEKGQTVTLRCDPISGHDNLYWYRRVMGKEIKFLLHFVKESKQDESGMPNNRFLAERTGGTYSTLKVQPAELEDSGVYFCASSQFRGYEQYFGPGTRLTVT.

This CDR3 is CASSQGSGRGEKLFF. CDR3 DNA sequence: TGTGCCAGCAGCCAAGGCTCAGGGAGAGGTGAAAAACTGTTTTTT. The chain uses TRBV3-1 and TRBJ1-4; possible D gene TRBD1, 5 bases. V was shortened by 1 base and J by 7 bases, with 13 bases between the two germline ends. Germline CDR1 is LGHDT and CDR2 is YNNKEL (reference sequence). The CDR3 covers 15 residues. The whole variable domain, filled in from reference TRBV3-1 and TRBJ1-4, reads DTAVSQTPKYLVTQMGNDKSIKCEQNLGHDTMYWYKQDSKKFLKIMFSYNNKELIINETVPNRFSPKSPDKAHLNLHINSLELGDSAVYFCASSQGSGRGEKLFFGSGTQLSVL.

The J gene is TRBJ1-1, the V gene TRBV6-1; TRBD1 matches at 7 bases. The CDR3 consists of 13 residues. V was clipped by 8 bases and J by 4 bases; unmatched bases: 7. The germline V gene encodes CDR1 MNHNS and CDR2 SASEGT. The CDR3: CASCRPGGTEAFF. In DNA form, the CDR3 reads TGTGCCAGCTGTCGGCCAGGGGGCACTGAAGCTTTCTTT.

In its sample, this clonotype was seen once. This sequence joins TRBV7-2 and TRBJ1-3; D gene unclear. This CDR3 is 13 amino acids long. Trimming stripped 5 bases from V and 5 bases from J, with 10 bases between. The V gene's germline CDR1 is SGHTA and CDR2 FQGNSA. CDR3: CASSPAPRNTIYF. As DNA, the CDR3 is TGTGCCAGCAGCCCCGCCCCCCGAAACACCATATATTTT.

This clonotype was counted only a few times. CDR3 in DNA: TGTGCCAGCAGCGTAGTCGCTCAGGCGAACACTGAAGCTTTCTTT. It specifies CASSVVAQANTEAFF. V is TRBV9 and J is TRBJ1-1; D remains unclear. Trimming pared 0 bases from V and 1 base from J, leaving 10 bases between. The CDR3 is 15 amino acids. CDR1 is SGDLS and CDR2 is YYNGEE in the germline V gene. Full variable domain (missing parts from reference TRBV9 and TRBJ1-1): DSGVTQTPKHLITATGQRVTLRCSPRSGDLSVYWYQQSLDQGLQFLIQYYNGEERAKGNILERFSAQQFPDLHSELNLSSLELGDSALYFCASSVVAQANTEAFFGQGTRLTVV.